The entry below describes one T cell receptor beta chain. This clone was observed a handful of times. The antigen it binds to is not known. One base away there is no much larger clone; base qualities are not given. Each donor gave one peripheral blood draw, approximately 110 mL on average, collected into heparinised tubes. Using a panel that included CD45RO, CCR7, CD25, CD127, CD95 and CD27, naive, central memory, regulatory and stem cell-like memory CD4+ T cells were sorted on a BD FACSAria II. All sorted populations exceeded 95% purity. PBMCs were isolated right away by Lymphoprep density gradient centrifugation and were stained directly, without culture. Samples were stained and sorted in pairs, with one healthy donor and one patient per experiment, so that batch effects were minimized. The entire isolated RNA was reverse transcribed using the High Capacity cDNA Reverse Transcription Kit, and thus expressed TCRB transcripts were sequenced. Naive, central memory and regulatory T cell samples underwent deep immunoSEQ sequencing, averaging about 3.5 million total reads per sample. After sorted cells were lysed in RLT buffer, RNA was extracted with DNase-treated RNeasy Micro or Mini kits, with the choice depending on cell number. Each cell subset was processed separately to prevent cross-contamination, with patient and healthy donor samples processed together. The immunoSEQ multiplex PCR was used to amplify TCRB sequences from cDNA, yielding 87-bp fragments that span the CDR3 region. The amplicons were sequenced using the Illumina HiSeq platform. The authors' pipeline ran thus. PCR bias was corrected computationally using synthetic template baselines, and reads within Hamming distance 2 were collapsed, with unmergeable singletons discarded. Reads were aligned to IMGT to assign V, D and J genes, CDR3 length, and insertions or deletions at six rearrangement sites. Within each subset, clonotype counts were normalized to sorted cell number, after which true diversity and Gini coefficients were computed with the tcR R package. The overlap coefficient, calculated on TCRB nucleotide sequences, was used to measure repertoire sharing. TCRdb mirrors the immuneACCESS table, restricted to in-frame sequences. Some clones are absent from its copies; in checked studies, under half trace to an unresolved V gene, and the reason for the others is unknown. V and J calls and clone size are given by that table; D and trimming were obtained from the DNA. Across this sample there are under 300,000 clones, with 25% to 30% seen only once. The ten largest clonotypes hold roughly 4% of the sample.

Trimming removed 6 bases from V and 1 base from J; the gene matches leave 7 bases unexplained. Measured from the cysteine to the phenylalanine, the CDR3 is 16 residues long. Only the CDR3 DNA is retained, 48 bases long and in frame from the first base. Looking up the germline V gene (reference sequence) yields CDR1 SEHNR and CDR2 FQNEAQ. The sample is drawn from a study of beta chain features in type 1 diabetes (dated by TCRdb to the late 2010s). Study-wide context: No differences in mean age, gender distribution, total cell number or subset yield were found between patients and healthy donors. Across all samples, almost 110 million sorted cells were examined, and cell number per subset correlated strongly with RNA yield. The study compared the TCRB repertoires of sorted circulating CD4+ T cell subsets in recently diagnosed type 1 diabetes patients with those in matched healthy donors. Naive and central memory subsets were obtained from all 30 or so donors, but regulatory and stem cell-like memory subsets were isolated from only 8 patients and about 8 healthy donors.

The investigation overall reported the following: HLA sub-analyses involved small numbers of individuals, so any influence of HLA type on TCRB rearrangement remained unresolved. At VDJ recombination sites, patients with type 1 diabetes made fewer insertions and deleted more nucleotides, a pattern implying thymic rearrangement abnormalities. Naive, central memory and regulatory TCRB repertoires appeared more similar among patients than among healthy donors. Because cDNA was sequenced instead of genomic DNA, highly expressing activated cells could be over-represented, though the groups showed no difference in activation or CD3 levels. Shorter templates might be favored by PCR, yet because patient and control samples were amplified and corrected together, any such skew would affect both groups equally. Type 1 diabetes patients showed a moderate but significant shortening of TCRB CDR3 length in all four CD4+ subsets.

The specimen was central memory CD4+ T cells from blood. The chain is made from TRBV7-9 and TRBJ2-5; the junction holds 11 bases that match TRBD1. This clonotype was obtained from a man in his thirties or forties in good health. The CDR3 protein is CASSSGQGAPQETQYF. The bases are TGTGCCAGCAGTTCTGGACAGGGGGCCCCCCAAGAGACCCAGTACTTC.